Each of the 5 T cell receptor beta chains below was sequenced from the same sample in a study of blood T cell repertoires in COVID-19. Profiling relied on immunoSEQ multiplex PCR, and the TCRdb table lists in-frame clones only, not all of them. Among 200,000 to 300,000 clones listed, roughly 87% were seen once. The source material was peripheral blood. These receptors were taken from a woman in her 30s with acute or convalescent COVID-19.

V is TRBV14 and J is TRBJ2-3; D gene unclear. The germline V and J ends were trimmed by 5 bases and 0 bases, with 9 bases remaining between them. This CDR3 comprises 14 residues. Germline lookup yields CDR1 SGHDN and CDR2 FVKESK. This CDR3 is CASSYELSTDTQYF. The CDR3 coding sequence is TGTGCCAGCAGCTACGAGTTGAGCACAGATACGCAGTATTTT.

The rearrangement joins TRBV19 to TRBJ1-1; no reliable D call. The CDR3 length is 13 residues. Germline lookup yields CDR1 LNHDA and CDR2 SQIVND (reference sequence). Trimming cost V 5 bases and J 2 bases, with 9 bases left between them. CDR3 loop: CASSPDFNTEAFF. CDR3 sequence (DNA): TGTGCCAGTAGTCCCGACTTTAACACTGAAGCTTTCTTT. The complete variable domain, with remaining parts taken from reference TRBV19 and TRBJ1-1, reads DGGITQSPKYLFRKEGQNVTLSCEQNLNHDAMYWYRQDPGQGLRLIYYSQIVNDFQKGDIAEGYSVSREKKESFPLTVTSAQKNPTAFYLCASSPDFNTEAFFGQGTRLTVV.

This clone was detected only a few times. V and J are TRBV11-2 and TRBJ1-3; D unresolved. V was trimmed by 2 bases and J by 2 bases, leaving 13 bases between them. Germline assignment: CDR1 SGHAT and CDR2 FQNNGV. The CDR3 totals 16 residues. The CDR3 DNA reads as TGTGCCAGCAGCTTAACTATTACGGCCACTGGAAACACCATATATTTT. It is translated as CASSLTITATGNTIYF.

In its sample, this clone was seen a few times. J is TRBJ1-5 and V is TRBV7-2; D not resolved. The V and J ends lost 5 bases and 0 bases respectively, with 11 bases between them. CDR1 and CDR2 (germline): SGHTA, FQGNSA. This CDR3 has 15 residues. CDR3 bases: TGTGCCAGCAGCCGGCGGGCAGCTAGCAATCAGCCCCAGCATTTT. It yields the protein CASSRRAASNQPQHF.

The rearrangement uses TRBV6-6 and TRBJ1-4; the D is unclear. Germline V gene sequence: CDR1 MNHNY, CDR2 SVGAGI (reference sequence). Trimming took off 5 bases at V and 8 bases at J, with 15 bases between the two ends. The CDR3 sequence is 14 residues long. CDR3 protein: CASSQTPWQEKLFF. The DNA for the CDR3 is TGTGCCAGCAGTCAGACACCCTGGCAAGAAAAACTGTTTTTT.